The 10 T cell receptor beta chains presented below share a single source sample, sequenced in a study of cytomegalovirus exposure and HLA in healthy donors. PCR employed 60 Vbeta and 13 Jbeta primers. Only in-frame clones appear in the TCRdb table, and some are missing; sequencing was by immunoSEQ multiplex PCR. This sample has about 260,000 clones, with 84% found just once. The source material was PBMCs. These receptors were obtained from a woman between 40 and 55 years old in good health and CMV-seropositive.

The chain employs TRBV5-1 and TRBJ1-5; 8 positions match TRBD1. CDR3 length: 15 residues. Per germline, CDR1 SGHRS and CDR2 YFSETQ. V dropped 4 bases and J dropped 6; count of bases not matched to a gene: 9. The DNA of the CDR3 is TGCGCCAGCAGCCACCAGGGGGCGCCGGGTCAGCCCCAGCATTTT. Encoded protein: CASSHQGAPGQPQHF.

This clone is a singleton in its sample. The chain uses TRBV6-6 and TRBJ2-7; perhaps TRBD1 as D (6 bases). The CDR3 is made up of 14 amino acids. Trimming pared 4 bases from V and 2 bases from J, leaving 12 bases between. Germline V lookup: CDR1 MNHNY, CDR2 SVGAGI (reference sequence). CDR3 protein: CASSLSGTPYEQYF. CDR3 DNA: TGTGCCAGCAGTTTGTCCGGGACACCCTACGAGCAGTACTTC.

The rearrangement uses TRBV7-2 and TRBJ2-7, with D perhaps matching TRBD1 (8 bases). This CDR3 has 15 residues. Per germline, CDR1 SGHTA and CDR2 FQGNSA. V was shortened by 1 base and J by 2 bases, with 12 bases between the two germline ends. This CDR3 reads CASSLDRGGPYEQYF. CDR3 DNA: TGTGCCAGCAGCTTAGACAGGGGGGGGCCCTACGAGCAGTACTTC.

The chain recombines TRBV5-6 with TRBJ2-6; 14 bases are shared with TRBD2. The CDR3 covers 17 residues. Per germline, CDR1 SGHDT and CDR2 YYEEEE. J lost 2 bases, V lost 4 bases, and 2 bases had no gene match. This CDR3 is CASSPGLAGAGANVLTF. As DNA, the CDR3 is TGTGCCAGCAGCCCGGGACTAGCGGGAGCTGGGGCCAACGTCCTGACTTTC.

The V and J genes are TRBV18 and TRBJ2-7, with a weak D call TRBD2 (5 bases). CDR1 KGHSH and CDR2 LQKENI come from the germline V gene. The ends were cut back, 2 bases at V and 2 bases at J, with 16 bases in the middle. The CDR3 loop spans 16 amino acids. CDR3 in amino acids: CASSPGGVQITYEQYF. The CDR3, as DNA: TGTGCCAGCTCACCAGGAGGAGTTCAGATCACCTACGAGCAGTACTTC.

A few counts support this clone. The DNA of the CDR3 is TGTGCCAGCAGTAGGGCCGGGGACACTGAAGCTTTCTTT. Protein: CASSRAGDTEAFF. The V call is TRBV6-5, the J call TRBJ1-1; no clear D gene. Germline V gene lookup returns CDR1 MNHEY and CDR2 SVGAGI. Between the trimmed V and J ends, which lost 5 bases and 3 bases, there was a span of 10 bases. CDR3 length: 13 amino acids.

This sequence joins TRBV9 and TRBJ1-4; 9 bases match TRBD1. Germline-derived CDR1 and CDR2 are SGDLS and YYNGEE. The CDR3 covers 15 residues. V was pared by 0 bases and J by 7 bases, with 4 bases of the junction left unmatched. CDR3: CASSVAGTGFEKLFF. Written as DNA, the CDR3 is TGTGCCAGCAGCGTAGCCGGGACAGGGTTTGAAAAACTGTTTTTT.

A remark on this clone: The sample carries other DNA sequences with the same CDR3. The J gene is TRBJ2-6, the V gene TRBV30; TRBD2 aligns across 13 bases. Germline CDR1 and CDR2: GTSNPN and SVGIG (reference sequence). Trimming took 4 bases from V and 3 from J; bases not matched to a gene: 9. The CDR3 loop spans 18 amino acids. The DNA for the CDR3 is TGTGCCTGGAAATCCGGGACTAGCGGGACGGTTGGGGCCAACGTCCTGACTTTC. Translated, it gives CAWKSGTSGTVGANVLTF. Supplemented by reference TRBV30 and TRBJ2-6, the full variable domain reads SQTIHQWPATLVQPVGSPLSLECTVEGTSNPNLYWYRQAAGRGLQLLFYSVGIGQISSEVPQNLSASRPQDRQFILSSKKLLLSDSGFYLCAWKSGTSGTVGANVLTFGAGSRLTVL.

The chain recombines TRBV15 with TRBJ1-2; D not certain. In germline, CDR1 is LNHNV, CDR2 YYDKDF (reference sequence). The V end was cut by 0 bases, the J end by 2 bases, with 13 bases between. CDR3 length: 16 residues. CDR3 DNA: TGTGCCACCAGCAGAGATCTAAGTACCAAAAACTATGGCTACACCTTC. Amino acids: CATSRDLSTKNYGYTF. Variable domain in full (rest from reference TRBV15 and TRBJ1-2): DAMVIQNPRYQVTQFGKPVTLSCSQTLNHNVMYWYQQKSSQAPKLLFHYYDKDFNNEADTPDNFQSRRPNTSFCFLDIRSPGLGDTAMYLCATSRDLSTKNYGYTFGSGTRLTVV.

This clone was observed once. The chain links TRBV4-2 to TRBJ1-4, with TRBD1 matching 10 bases. V dropped 4 bases and J dropped 10; count of bases not matched to a gene: 21. Germline CDR1 LGHNA, CDR2 YNFKEQ. The CDR3 covers 19 residues. CDR3 sequence: CASSLQRGGQGSGHGKLFF. The CDR3 DNA reads TGTGCCAGCAGCCTTCAAAGGGGGGGACAGGGGTCGGGGCATGGAAAACTGTTTTTT.